The 9 T cell receptor beta chains listed next were all sequenced from one sample in a study of blood T cell repertoires in COVID-19. TCRdb's table, derived via immunoSEQ multiplex PCR, lists solely in-frame clones and lacks some. The top ten hold 2% to 2.5% of the sample, which has approximately 390,000 clones, around 87% seen once. Sequencing was done on a sample of peripheral blood. The receptors here all came from a woman aged 55-69 years with COVID-19, enrolled during active disease.

In its sample, this clone was seen a few times. The chain uses TRBV3-1 (or the pseudogene TRBV3-2) and TRBJ1-1; 12 nucleotides agree with TRBD1. The CDR3 sequence is 16 residues long. Germline values: CDR1 LGHDT, CDR2 YNNKEL (reference sequence). With 4 bases clipped from V and 1 base from J, the junction kept 4 bases outside the gene matches. DNA for the CDR3: TGTGCCAGCAGCCGTGGGACAGGGGGCGGGAACACTGAAGCTTTCTTT. Protein sequence: CASSRGTGGGNTEAFF.

The chain is built from TRBV19 and TRBJ1-2; unclear D gene. CDR1 is LNHDA and CDR2 is SQIVND in the germline V gene (reference sequence). V lost 0 bases to trimming and J lost 8 bases, with 13 bases between them. This CDR3 region has 14 residues. As DNA, the CDR3 is TGTGCCAGTAGTATAGATCGTTTTCGCGGAGGCTACACCTTC. This encodes CASSIDRFRGGYTF.

The V call is TRBV6-5, the J call TRBJ2-7; D gene unclear. The CDR3 runs 14 residues. The V and J ends lost 0 bases and 0 bases respectively, with 6 bases between them. Germline V CDR1 and CDR2: MNHEY, SVGAGI. CDR3 nucleotides: TGTGCCAGCAGTTACTCGCACAACTCCTACGAGCAGTACTTC. It codes for CASSYSHNSYEQYF.

The rearrangement uses TRBV20-1 and TRBJ2-1; tentatively, D is TRBD1 (5 bases). The CDR3 is 10 amino acids. V lost 6 bases to trimming and J lost 10 bases, with 10 bases between them. Germline CDR1 DFQATT, CDR2 SNEGSKA (reference sequence). CDR3 DNA: TGCAGTGCCACCCAGGGCGAGCAGTTCTTC. This gives the protein CSATQGEQFF.

The chain combines TRBV7-9 with TRBJ2-2; 7 nucleotides line up with TRBD1. The CDR3 is 14 amino acids. V trimming: 7 bases; J trimming: 3 bases; junction bases outside the gene matches: 5. The germline V gene has CDR1 SEHNR and CDR2 FQNEAQ (reference sequence). The CDR3 loop is CASTRQGYTGELFF. In DNA, the CDR3 is TGTGCCAGCACCCGACAGGGCTACACCGGGGAGCTGTTTTTT.

The chain combines TRBV5-1 with TRBJ2-1, with TRBD1 as a possible D gene (6 bases). The V gene's germline CDR1 is SGHRS and CDR2 YFSETQ. The CDR3 length is 15 residues. V lost 0 bases and J lost 3, with 10 bases in between. The CDR3 DNA reads as TGCGCCAGCAGCTTGGCCGGGACACGCTACAATGAGCAGTTCTTC. This gives the protein CASSLAGTRYNEQFF.

The chain recombines TRBV5-1 with TRBJ1-3; D unclear. V lost 4 bases, J lost 4 bases, and 12 bases lay in between. From germline, CDR1 is SGHRS and CDR2 YFSETQ. The CDR3 runs 14 residues. The CDR3 protein is CASSGIAGGNTIYF. The DNA for the CDR3 is TGCGCCAGCAGCGGGATTGCGGGCGGAAACACCATATATTTT.

The genes are TRBV28 and TRBJ1-2, with D uncertain. CDR1 and CDR2 (germline): MDHEN, SYDVKM. This CDR3 region has 15 residues. Trimming left V 6 bases short and J 4 bases short, with 18 bases between. CDR3 DNA sequence: TGTGCCAGCAGCCCCCGCGGGTCAGGAACCTATGGCTACACCTTC. Translated, it gives CASSPRGSGTYGYTF.

The chain carries TRBV18 and TRBJ2-1; perhaps TRBD2 as D (5 bases). CDR1 KGHSH and CDR2 LQKENI come from the germline V gene. Trimming left V 6 bases short and J 5 bases short, with 17 bases between. This CDR3 contains 15 residues. In nucleotides, the CDR3 is TGTGCCAGCTCGGAACAGAACCCCGGGAACAATGAGCAGTTCTTC. It translates to CASSEQNPGNNEQFF. The full variable domain, its missing parts supplied by reference TRBV18 and TRBJ2-1, is NAGVMQNPRHLVRRRGQEARLRCSPMKGHSHVYWYRQLPEEGLKFMVYLQKENIIDESGMPKERFSAEFPKEGPSILRIQQVVRGDSAAYFCASSEQNPGNNEQFFGPGTRLTVL.